Following are 5 T cell receptor beta chains from one sample sequenced in a study of shared clonotypes between healthy human individuals. Produced via immunoSEQ multiplex PCR; TCRdb's table is partial and in-frame only. The table shows more than 850,000 clones, with approximately 80% occurring only once. Sequencing was done on a sample of memory CD4+ T cells from PBMCs. Subset in this sample: CD45RA-negative fraction. The receptors here all came from a man between 18 and 29 years old in good health. Some clones in this sample may be carry-over from other donors' samples.

A remark on this clone: A much larger clonotype is one base distant, so this may be a read error. The genes are TRBV11-2 and TRBJ2-2; D is undetermined. V gave up 3 bases and J gave up 4 bases, with 6 bases separating them. The germline gives CDR1 SGHAT, CDR2 FQNNGV. This CDR3 contains 13 residues. This chain's CDR3 is CASSFASTGELFF. The DNA for the CDR3 is TGTGCCAGCAGCTTCGCTAGCACCGGGGAGCTGTTTTTT.

This clone was counted only a few times. Other DNA sequences from this sample encode an identical CDR3 as well. V gene TRBV7-2 combines with J gene TRBJ2-7; D possibly corresponds to TRBD1 (6 bases). Trimming left V 1 base short and J 1 base short, with 8 bases between. CDR3 length equals 14 residues. Germline V CDR1 and CDR2: SGHTA, FQGNSA. DNA for the CDR3: TGTGCCAGCAGCTTAGGAAGGGGGTCCTACGAGCAGTACTTC. Translating gives CASSLGRGSYEQYF.

This chain links TRBV29-1 with TRBJ2-7, with D possibly TRBD1 on 5 matching bases. CDR3 length equals 13 residues. The germline gives CDR1 SQVTM, CDR2 ANQGSEA. Between the trimmed V and J ends, which lost 1 base and 4 bases, there was a span of 11 bases. CDR3 residues: CSVEGSPGYEQYF. CDR3 nucleotide sequence: TGCAGCGTTGAAGGGTCCCCAGGGTACGAGCAGTACTTC.

The V call is TRBV2, the J call TRBJ1-3, with unresolved D. V lost 2 bases to trimming and J lost 3 bases, with 5 bases between them. Germline V gene lookup returns CDR1 SNHLY and CDR2 FYNNEI. There are 13 residues in the CDR3. CDR3 residues: CASSEQRGNTIYF. CDR3 nucleotide sequence: TGTGCCAGCAGTGAACAGCGTGGAAACACCATATATTTT.

J is TRBJ2-3 and V is TRBV2; TRBD1 matches at 7 bases. There are 15 residues in the CDR3. Germline trimming cut 6 bases from V and 11 bases from J; bases unmatched to any gene: 17. The germline V gene has CDR1 SNHLY and CDR2 FYNNEI. CDR3 coding DNA: TGTGCCAGCAGACCGACAGGGTTTGGGGAGAGGGGGCAGTATTTT. It encodes CASRPTGFGERGQYF.